The 2 T cell receptor beta chains listed next were all sequenced from one sample in a study of blood T cell repertoires in COVID-19. Method: immunoSEQ multiplex PCR; TCRdb's copy keeps in-frame clones and lacks some. Found here are approximately 51,000 clones, roughly 88% of them singletons; the top ten hold over 12%. Sequenced sample: peripheral blood. The receptor source for this set is a human donor in a cohort sampled during active COVID-19.

The chain links TRBV11-3 to TRBJ2-1, with TRBD1 matching 8 bases. This CDR3 has 15 residues. Looked up from germline, CDR1 is SGHNT and CDR2 is YENEEA. Germline trimming cut 5 bases from V and 0 bases from J; bases unmatched to any gene: 3. The chain's CDR3 is CASSHGTGSYNEQFF. The CDR3, as DNA: TGTGCCAGCAGCCACGGGACAGGCTCCTACAATGAGCAGTTCTTC.

The chain is built from TRBV5-4 and TRBJ2-5; 9 nucleotides line up with TRBD1. V shed 4 bases and J 1 base; nucleotides not matched to a gene: 5. Germline V CDR1 and CDR2: SGHNT, YYREEE (reference sequence). This CDR3 has 15 amino acids. The CDR3 nucleotides read TGTGCCAGCAGCCTGGGGGGACAGGGCCAAGAGACCCAGTACTTC. Its protein product is CASSLGGQGQETQYF.